The 10 T cell receptor beta chains listed next were all sequenced from one sample in a study of response to subunit inactivated influenza vaccine (dated by TCRdb to between 2017 and 2018). Library method: RT-PCR. Reads for this sample came from an Illumina HiSeq 2500. Clones were called with MiXCR by TCRdb after fastp trimmed the public reads at Q25, and only in-frame beta chains were retained. Here each entry gathers all rows of one CDR3 protein and keeps the most common genes and DNA. This sample comprises about half a million distinct CDR3 sequences, over 25% of them detected only once. The ten most abundant clones make up approximately 2% of the sample. Specimen: CD4+ T cells sorted from PBMCs, collected more than 4 days after vaccination. The receptors here all came from a man aged 45 to 65 who received an inactivated influenza vaccine. Donor details come from another sample of the same person, matched by shared clones.

This rearrangement joins TRBV19 to TRBJ2-1; TRBD2 matches at 10 bases. This CDR3 has 13 amino acids. Germline V gene lookup returns CDR1 LNHDA and CDR2 SQIVND (reference sequence). The V gene end was trimmed by 8 bases and the J gene end by 6 bases; junction bases not matched to a gene: 4. The CDR3 nucleotides are TGTGCCAGTGGGGGACTAGCGCCCAATGAGCAGTTCTTC. Translation gives CASGGLAPNEQFF.

The chain recombines TRBV6-2 or TRBV6-3 with TRBJ2-5, with unresolved D. V was shortened by 2 bases and J by 5 bases, with 12 bases between the two germline ends. The V gene's germline CDR1 is MNHEY and CDR2 SVGEGT. CDR3 length: 14 amino acids. CDR3 DNA: TGTGCCAGCAGTTACAGGCAGGATTCGGAGACCCAGTACTTC. It codes for CASSYRQDSETQYF.

This clonotype was observed a handful of times. This rearrangement joins TRBV2 to TRBJ2-1, with D possibly being TRBD1 (6 bases). In germline, CDR1 is SNHLY, CDR2 FYNNEI. The CDR3 spans 14 residues. V gave up 7 bases and J gave up 0 bases, with 10 bases separating them. CDR3 in DNA: TGTGCCAGCACTACAGGGAGCTCCTACAATGAGCAGTTCTTC. This gives the protein CASTTGSSYNEQFF.

This sequence joins TRBV20-1 and TRBJ2-1; D is uncertain. The V end lost 0 bases, the J end lost 8 bases, and 14 bases lay between the germline ends. Germline CDR1 reads DFQATT; CDR2 reads SNEGSKA (reference sequence). CDR3 size: 14 residues. The chain's CDR3 is CSARDGPERHEQFF. In nucleotides, the CDR3 is TGCAGTGCTAGAGATGGACCTGAGAGACATGAGCAGTTCTTC.

This chain links TRBV23-1 with TRBJ2-4; D perhaps matches TRBD2 (5 bases). TRBV23-1 is recorded as an ORF, its role being uncertain. The CDR3 extends over 13 amino acids. Between the trimmed V and J ends, which lost 2 bases and 6 bases, there was a span of 8 bases. The CDR3 DNA reads TGCGCCAGCAGTCAAGGCCGGGGAAACATTCAGTACTTC. Translating it yields CASSQGRGNIQYF.

The J gene is TRBJ1-3, the V gene TRBV3-1; D remains unclear. The V end lost 5 bases, the J end lost 0 bases, and 14 bases lay between the germline ends. This CDR3 spans 16 amino acids. Germline V CDR1 and CDR2: LGHDT, YNNKEL (reference sequence). The CDR3 is CASSSAGSSSGNTIYF. The CDR3 coding sequence is TGTGCCAGCAGCTCCGCCGGGTCGAGCTCTGGAAACACCATATATTTT.

This clonotype was observed a few times. V and J are TRBV20-1 and TRBJ2-7, with TRBD2 identical over 7 bases. CDR3 size: 14 residues. Germline lookup yields CDR1 DFQATT and CDR2 SNEGSKA (reference sequence). J lost 0 bases, V lost 6 bases, and 8 bases had no gene match. The CDR3 coding sequence is TGCAGTGCGTCAAGCGGGGAACTCTCCTACGAGCAGTACTTC. It yields the protein CSASSGELSYEQYF.

The table lists this clonotype with a count of one. The gene calls are TRBV30 and TRBJ2-3; the match to TRBD2 covers 9 bases. The V and J ends lost 0 bases and 10 bases, in that order; junction bases with no gene match: 11. Germline V lookup: CDR1 GTSNPN, CDR2 SVGIG (reference sequence). CDR3 size: 15 residues. The CDR3 is CAWSVSPIPSGAQYF. CDR3 DNA sequence: TGTGCCTGGAGTGTTAGCCCGATACCTAGCGGGGCGCAGTATTTT.

CDR3 residues: CASSLVGQGASYEQYF. CDR3 bases: TGTGCCAGCAGCTTGGTCGGACAGGGGGCCTCCTACGAGCAGTACTTC. This chain uses TRBV7-8 with TRBJ2-7, with 11 bases fitting TRBD1. This CDR3 has 16 amino acids. Germline CDR1 SGHVS, CDR2 FQNEAQ. The V gene end was trimmed by 3 bases and the J gene end by 0 bases; junction bases not matched to a gene: 4.

This clonotype was recorded a few times. Germline is not matched at one junction end, which may reflect a read error. V is TRBV24-1 and J is TRBJ2-2; D unresolved. Germline values: CDR1 KGHDR, CDR2 SFDVKD. This CDR3 spans 14 amino acids. For the CDR3, the DNA is TGTGCCACCAAAAAGGACGCGAACACTGGGGAGCTGTTTTTT. Its protein is CATKKDANTGELFF.